This T cell receptor (beta chain) was captured in a study of regulatory T cells in long-lasting Graves disease. The sample holds many counts of this clonotype. Time point: newly diagnosed GD, antithyroid drugs for less than 3 months. From PBMCs, RNA was extracted and then used to make the TCR library. Arm-PCR with iRepertoire HTBI primers amplified the CDR3 regions for these TCR beta libraries. TCRdb ran MiXCR on the multiplex PCR reads and lists one entry per CDR3 protein. Among some 560,000 distinct CDR3 sequences listed, about 16% were seen once. This sample was shared with a second study, whose subject was T cells in Graves' hyperthyroidism and ophthalmopathy.

The origin of this receptor is a woman between 40 and 65 years old with Graves disease. The sample in question was peripheral blood mononuclear cells (PBMCs), obtained at new diagnosis, from a patient treated with antithyroid drugs.

This CDR3 is CASSHTKGQGPIDTQYF. For the CDR3, the DNA is TGTGCCAGCAGCCATACCAAGGGACAGGGGCCGATAGATACGCAGTATTTT. This chain connects TRBV11-2 to TRBJ2-3; 10 nucleotides line up with TRBD1. The CDR3 loop spans 17 amino acids. J was trimmed by 5 bases and V by 5 bases; bases with no gene match: 13. The germline V gene has CDR1 SGHAT and CDR2 FQNNGV.